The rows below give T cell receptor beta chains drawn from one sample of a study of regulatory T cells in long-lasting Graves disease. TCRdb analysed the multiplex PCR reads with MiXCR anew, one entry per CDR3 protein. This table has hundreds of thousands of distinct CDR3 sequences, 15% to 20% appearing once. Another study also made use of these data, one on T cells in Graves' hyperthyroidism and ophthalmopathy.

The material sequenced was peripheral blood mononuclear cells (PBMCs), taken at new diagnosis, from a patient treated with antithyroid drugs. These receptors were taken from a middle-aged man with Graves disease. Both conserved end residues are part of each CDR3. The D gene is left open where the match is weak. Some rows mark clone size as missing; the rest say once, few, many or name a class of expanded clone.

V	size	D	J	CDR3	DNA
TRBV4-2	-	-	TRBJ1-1	CASSQARFMNTEAFF	TGTGCCAGCAGCCAAGCCAGATTCATGAACACTGAAGCTTTCTTT
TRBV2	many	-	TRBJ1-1	CASSPQGPQAFF	TGTGCCAGCAGCCCACAGGGTCCTCAAGCTTTCTTT
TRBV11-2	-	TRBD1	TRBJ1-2	CASSARQGGYGYTF	TGTGCCAGCAGCGCCAGACAGGGTGGCTATGGCTACACCTTC
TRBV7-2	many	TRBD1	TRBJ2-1	CASSPQTGPYNEQFF	TGTGCCAGCAGCCCGCAGACAGGGCCCTACAATGAGCAGTTCTTC
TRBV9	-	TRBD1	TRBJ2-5	CASSRRTGGETQYF	TGTGCCAGCAGCAGACGGACAGGGGGAGAGACCCAGTACTTC
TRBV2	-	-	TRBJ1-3	CASGYEPWGRSSGNTIYF	TGTGCCAGCGGCTACGAACCCTGGGGTCGAAGCTCTGGAAACACCATATATTTT
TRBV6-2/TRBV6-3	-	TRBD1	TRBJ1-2	CASRQGTGLGYTF	TGTGCCAGCAGACAAGGGACAGGTTTGGGCTACACCTTC
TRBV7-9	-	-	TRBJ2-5	CASSFVGLGILEETQYF	TGTGCCAGCAGCTTTGTGGGTCTGGGAATTTTGGAAGAGACCCAGTACTTC
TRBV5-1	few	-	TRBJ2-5	CASHYGGGQETQYF	TGCGCCAGCCACTACGGAGGGGGGCAAGAGACCCAGTACTTC
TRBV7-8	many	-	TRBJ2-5	CASSLDHQETQYF	TGTGCCAGCAGCTTAGACCACCAAGAGACCCAGTACTTC
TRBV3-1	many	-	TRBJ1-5	CASSRGTSNQPQHF	TGTGCCAGCAGCCGGGGGACAAGCAATCAGCCCCAGCATTTT
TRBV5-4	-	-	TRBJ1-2	CASSFSSQGNYGYTF	TGTGCCAGCAGCTTCTCCTCTCAGGGGAACTATGGCTACACCTTC
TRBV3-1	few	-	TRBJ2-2	CASSQPGTATGELFF	TGTGCCAGCAGCCAGCCCGGGACGGCCACCGGGGAGCTGTTTTTT
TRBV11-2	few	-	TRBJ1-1	CASSLVGALVTEAFF	TGTGCCAGCAGCTTAGTCGGGGCGTTGGTTACTGAAGCTTTCTTT
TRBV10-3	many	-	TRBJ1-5	CAISQGVGGNQPQHF	TGTGCCATCAGTCAGGGCGTGGGGGGCAATCAGCCCCAGCATTTT
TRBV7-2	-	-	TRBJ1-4	CASSPGVYSGGRKLFF	TGTGCCAGCAGCCCAGGGGTGTACAGCGGGGGACGAAAACTGTTTTTT
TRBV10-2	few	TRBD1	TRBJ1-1	CASRPTGTVAFF	TGCGCCAGCAGACCGACAGGGACAGTGGCTTTCTTT
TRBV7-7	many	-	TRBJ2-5	CASSFVREETQYF	TGTGCTAGCAGCTTTGTCAGGGAAGAGACCCAGTACTTC
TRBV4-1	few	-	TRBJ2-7	CASSQDPGGRGRSEQYF	TGCGCCAGCAGCCAAGATCCGGGGGGCAGGGGAAGGAGCGAGCAGTACTTC
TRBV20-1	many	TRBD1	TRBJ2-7	CSARSGQGAGEQYF	TGCAGTGCTAGATCGGGACAGGGGGCGGGGGAGCAGTACTTC
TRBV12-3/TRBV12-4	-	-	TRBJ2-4	CASSPQGKNIQYF	TGTGCCAGCAGTCCGCAGGGTAAAAACATTCAGTACTTC
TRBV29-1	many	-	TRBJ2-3	CSVEGGVGTQYF	TGCAGCGTTGAAGGTGGGGTTGGTACGCAGTATTTT
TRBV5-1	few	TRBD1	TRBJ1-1	CASRPGQGASTEAFF	TGCGCCAGCAGGCCGGGACAGGGGGCCTCCACTGAAGCTTTCTTT
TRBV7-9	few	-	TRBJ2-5	CASSFLGTQYF	TGTGCCAGCAGTTTCCTCGGGACCCAGTACTTC
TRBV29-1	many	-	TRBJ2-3	CSKGESTDTQYF	TGCAGCAAGGGGGAGAGCACAGATACGCAGTATTTT
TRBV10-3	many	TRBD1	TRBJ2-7	CATGQVPYEQYF	TGTGCCACTGGACAGGTCCCCTACGAGCAGTACTTC
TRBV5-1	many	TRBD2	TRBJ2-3	CASSPLAGVDTQYF	TGCGCCAGCAGCCCGCTTGCGGGGGTGGATACGCAGTATTTT
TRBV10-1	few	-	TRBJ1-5	CASRVSFGENQPQHF	TGCGCCAGCAGGGTCTCCTTCGGGGAAAATCAGCCCCAGCATTTT
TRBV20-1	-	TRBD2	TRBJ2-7	CSAGPSGGEQYF	TGCAGTGCTGGCCCCTCGGGGGGCGAGCAGTACTTC
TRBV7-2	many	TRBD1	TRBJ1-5	CASSSGQGDQPQHF	TGTGCCAGCAGCTCCGGACAGGGGGATCAGCCCCAGCATTTT